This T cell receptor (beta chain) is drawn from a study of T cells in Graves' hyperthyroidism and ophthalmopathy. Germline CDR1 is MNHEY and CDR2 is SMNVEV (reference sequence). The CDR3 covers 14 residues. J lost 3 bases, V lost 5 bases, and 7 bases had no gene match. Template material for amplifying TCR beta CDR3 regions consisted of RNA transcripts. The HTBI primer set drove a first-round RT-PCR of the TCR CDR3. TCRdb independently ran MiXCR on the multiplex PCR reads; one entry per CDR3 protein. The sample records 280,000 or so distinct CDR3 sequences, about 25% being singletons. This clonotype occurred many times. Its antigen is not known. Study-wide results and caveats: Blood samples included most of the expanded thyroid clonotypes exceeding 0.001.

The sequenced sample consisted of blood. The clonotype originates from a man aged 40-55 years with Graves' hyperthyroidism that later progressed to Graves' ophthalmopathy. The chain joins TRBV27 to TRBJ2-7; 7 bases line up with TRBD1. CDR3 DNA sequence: TGTGCCAGCAGTCCACAGGGGTTTCACTACGAGCAGTACTTC. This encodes CASSPQGFHYEQYF.